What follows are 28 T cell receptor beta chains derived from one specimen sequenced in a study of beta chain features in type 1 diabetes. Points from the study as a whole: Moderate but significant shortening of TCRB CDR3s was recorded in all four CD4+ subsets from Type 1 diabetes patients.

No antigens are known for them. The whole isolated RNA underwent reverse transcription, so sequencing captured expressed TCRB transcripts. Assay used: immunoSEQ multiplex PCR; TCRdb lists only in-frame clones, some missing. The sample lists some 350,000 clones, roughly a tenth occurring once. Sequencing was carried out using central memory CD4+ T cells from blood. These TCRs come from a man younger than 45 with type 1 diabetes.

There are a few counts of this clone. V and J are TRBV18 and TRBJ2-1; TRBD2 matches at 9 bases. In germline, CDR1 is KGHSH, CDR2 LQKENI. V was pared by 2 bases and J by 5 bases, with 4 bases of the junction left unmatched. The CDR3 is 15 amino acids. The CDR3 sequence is CASSPKLAGDNEQFF. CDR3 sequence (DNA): TGTGCCAGCTCACCAAAGTTAGCGGGAGACAATGAGCAGTTCTTC.

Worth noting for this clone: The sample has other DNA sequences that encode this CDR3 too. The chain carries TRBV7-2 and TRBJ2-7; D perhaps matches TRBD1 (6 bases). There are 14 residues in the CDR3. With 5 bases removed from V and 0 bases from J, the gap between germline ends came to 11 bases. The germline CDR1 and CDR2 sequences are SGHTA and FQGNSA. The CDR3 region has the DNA TGTGCCAGCAGCCCCCGACAGGCCTCCTACGAGCAGTACTTC. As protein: CASSPRQASYEQYF.

The chain's CDR3 is CASSIDRETNYGYTF. CDR3 DNA sequence: TGTGCCAGCAGCATCGACAGAGAGACTAACTATGGCTACACCTTC. The chain carries TRBV4-2 and TRBJ1-2, with D possibly TRBD1 on 5 matching bases. CDR1 LGHNA and CDR2 YNFKEQ come from the germline V gene. V dropped 5 bases and J dropped 0 bases, with 13 bases sitting between them. The CDR3 totals 15 residues.

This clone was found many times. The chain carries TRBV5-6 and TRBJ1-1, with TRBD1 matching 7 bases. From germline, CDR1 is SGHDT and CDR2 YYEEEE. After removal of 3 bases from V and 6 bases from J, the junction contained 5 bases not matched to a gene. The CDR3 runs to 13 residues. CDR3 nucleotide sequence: TGTGCCAGCAGCTCACGACAGGGCGCTGAAGCTTTCTTT. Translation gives CASSSRQGAEAFF.

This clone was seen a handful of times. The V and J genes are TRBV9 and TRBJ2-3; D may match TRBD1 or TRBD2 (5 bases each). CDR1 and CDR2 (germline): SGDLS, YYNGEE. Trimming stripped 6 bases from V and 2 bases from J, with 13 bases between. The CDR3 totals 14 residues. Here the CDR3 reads CASKGRGYTDTQYF. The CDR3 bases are TGTGCCAGCAAGGGACGGGGTTACACAGATACGCAGTATTTT.

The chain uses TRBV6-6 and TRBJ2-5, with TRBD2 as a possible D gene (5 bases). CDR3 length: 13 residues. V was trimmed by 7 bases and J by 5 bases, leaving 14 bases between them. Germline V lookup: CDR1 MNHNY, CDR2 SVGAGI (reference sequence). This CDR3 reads CASNNFGEETQYF. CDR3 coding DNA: TGTGCCAGCAATAATTTTGGGGAGGAGACCCAGTACTTC.

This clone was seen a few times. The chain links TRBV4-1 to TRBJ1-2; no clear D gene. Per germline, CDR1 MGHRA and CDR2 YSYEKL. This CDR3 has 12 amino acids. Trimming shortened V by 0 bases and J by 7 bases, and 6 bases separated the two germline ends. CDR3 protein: CASSQDRIGYTF. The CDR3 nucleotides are TGCGCCAGCAGCCAAGATAGAATTGGCTACACCTTC.

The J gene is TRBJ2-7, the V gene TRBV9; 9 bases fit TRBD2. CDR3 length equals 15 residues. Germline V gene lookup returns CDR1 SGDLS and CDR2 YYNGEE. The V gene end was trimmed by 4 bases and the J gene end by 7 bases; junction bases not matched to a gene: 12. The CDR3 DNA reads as TGTGCCAGCAGCCCCCACTTAGCGGGAGCCGGTGAGCAGTACTTC. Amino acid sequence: CASSPHLAGAGEQYF.

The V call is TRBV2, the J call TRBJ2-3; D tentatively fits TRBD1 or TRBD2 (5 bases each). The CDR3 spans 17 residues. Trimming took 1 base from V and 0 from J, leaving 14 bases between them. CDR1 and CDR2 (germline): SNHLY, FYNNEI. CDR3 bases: TGTGCCAGCAGTGAAGGGCTTGGGACCGGAAGCACAGATACGCAGTATTTT. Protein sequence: CASSEGLGTGSTDTQYF.

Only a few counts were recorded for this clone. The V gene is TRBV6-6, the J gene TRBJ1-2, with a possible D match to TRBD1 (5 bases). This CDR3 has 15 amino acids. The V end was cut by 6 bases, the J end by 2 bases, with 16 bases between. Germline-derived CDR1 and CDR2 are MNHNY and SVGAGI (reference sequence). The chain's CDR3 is CASSPALGENYGYTF. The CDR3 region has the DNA TGTGCCAGCAGCCCCGCATTGGGGGAAAACTATGGCTACACCTTC.

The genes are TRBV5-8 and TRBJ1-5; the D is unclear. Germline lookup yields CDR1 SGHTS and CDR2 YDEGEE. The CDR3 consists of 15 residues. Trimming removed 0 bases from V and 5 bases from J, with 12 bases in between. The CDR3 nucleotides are TGTGCCAGCAGCTTGGAGCAAAGTTCATATCAGCCCCAGCATTTT. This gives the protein CASSLEQSSYQPQHF. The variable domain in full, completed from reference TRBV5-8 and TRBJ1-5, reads EAGVTQSPTHLIKTRGQQATLRCSPISGHTSVYWYQQALGLGLQFLLWYDEGEERNRGNFPPRFSGRQFPNYSSELNVNALELEDSALYLCASSLEQSSYQPQHFGDGTRLSIL.

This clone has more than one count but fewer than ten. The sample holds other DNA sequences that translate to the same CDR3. This chain's CDR3 is CASSLKQGAQETQYF. The CDR3 coding sequence is TGTGCCAGCAGCCTTAAACAGGGGGCACAGGAGACCCAGTACTTC. This rearrangement joins TRBV4-2 to TRBJ2-5; 9 bases align to TRBD1. Germline-derived CDR1 and CDR2 are LGHNA and YNFKEQ. With V trimmed by 4 bases and J by 5 bases, 8 bases remained unmatched. The CDR3 runs to 15 residues.

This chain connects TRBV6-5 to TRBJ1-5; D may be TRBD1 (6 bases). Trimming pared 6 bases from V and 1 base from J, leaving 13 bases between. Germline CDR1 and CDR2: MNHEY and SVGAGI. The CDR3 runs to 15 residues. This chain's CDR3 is CASSRVGGSNQPQHF. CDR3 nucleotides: TGTGCCAGCAGCCGCGTAGGGGGAAGCAATCAGCCCCAGCATTTT.

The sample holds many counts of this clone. The CDR3 nucleotides read TGTGCCATCGAAAGACAGGGCAACAATGAGCAGTTCTTC. Its protein product is CAIERQGNNEQFF. The V and J genes are TRBV10-3 and TRBJ2-1; 7 nucleotides align to TRBD1. CDR3 length: 13 residues. The trim removed 8 bases at V and 5 bases at J, leaving 6 bases unmatched. Germline V gene data show CDR1 as ENHRY and CDR2 as SYGVKD.

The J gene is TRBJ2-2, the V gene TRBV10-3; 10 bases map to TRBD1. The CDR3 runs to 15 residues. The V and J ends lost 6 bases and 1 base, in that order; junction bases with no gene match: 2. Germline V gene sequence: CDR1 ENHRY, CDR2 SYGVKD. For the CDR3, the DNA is TGTGCCATCAGCCGGACAGGGGGGAACACCGGGGAGCTGTTTTTT. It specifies CAISRTGGNTGELFF.

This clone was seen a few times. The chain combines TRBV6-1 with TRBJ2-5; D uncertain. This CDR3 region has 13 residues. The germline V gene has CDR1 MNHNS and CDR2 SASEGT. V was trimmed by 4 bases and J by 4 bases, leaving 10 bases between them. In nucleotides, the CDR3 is TGTGCCAGCAGTGTGGCATGGGGAGAGACCCAGTACTTC. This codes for CASSVAWGETQYF.

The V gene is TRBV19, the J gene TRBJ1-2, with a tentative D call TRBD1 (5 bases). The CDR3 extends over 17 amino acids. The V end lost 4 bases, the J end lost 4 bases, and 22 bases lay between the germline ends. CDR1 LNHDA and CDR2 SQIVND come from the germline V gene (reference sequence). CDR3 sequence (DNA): TGTGCCAGTAGTACCACCGGGACTCTAACTTACGGCTATGGCTACACCTTC. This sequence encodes CASSTTGTLTYGYGYTF.

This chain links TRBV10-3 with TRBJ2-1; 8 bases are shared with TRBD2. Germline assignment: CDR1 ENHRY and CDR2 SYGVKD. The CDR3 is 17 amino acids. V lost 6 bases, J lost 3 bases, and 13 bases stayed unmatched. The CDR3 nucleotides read TGTGCCATCAGGGGGGGAGGGAGGACTAGCAACTACAATGAGCAGTTCTTC. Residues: CAIRGGGRTSNYNEQFF.

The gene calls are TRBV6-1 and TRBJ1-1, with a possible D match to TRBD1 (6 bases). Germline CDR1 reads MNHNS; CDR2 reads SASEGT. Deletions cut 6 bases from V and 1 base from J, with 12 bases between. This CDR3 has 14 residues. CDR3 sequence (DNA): TGTGCCAGCAGGGACAGACCAAAGAACACTGAAGCTTTCTTT. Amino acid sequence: CASRDRPKNTEAFF.

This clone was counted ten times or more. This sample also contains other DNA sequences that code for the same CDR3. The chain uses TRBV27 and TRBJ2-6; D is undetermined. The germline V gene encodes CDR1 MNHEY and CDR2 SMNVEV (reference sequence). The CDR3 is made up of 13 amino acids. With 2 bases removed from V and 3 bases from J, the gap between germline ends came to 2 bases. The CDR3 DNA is TGTGCCAGCAGTTTAAGTGGGGCCAACGTCCTGACTTTC. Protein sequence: CASSLSGANVLTF.

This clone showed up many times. CDR3 amino acids: CASTGTGGRPQHF. CDR3 sequence (DNA): TGTGCCAGCACCGGGACAGGGGGAAGGCCCCAGCATTTT. The chain uses TRBV2 and TRBJ1-5, with 11 bases identical to TRBD1. This CDR3 contains 13 residues. Trimming at V came to 7 bases and at J to 9 bases, leaving 5 bases not matched to a gene. Germline CDR1 is SNHLY and CDR2 is FYNNEI.

CDR3 in amino acids: CASRGDRGGSTEAFF. For the CDR3, the DNA is TGTGCCAGCAGAGGGGACAGGGGGGGAAGTACTGAAGCTTTCTTT. The chain joins TRBV6-1 to TRBJ1-1, with 11 bases aligning to TRBD1. From germline, CDR1 is MNHNS and CDR2 SASEGT. After removal of 6 bases from V and 5 bases from J, the junction contained 8 bases not matched to a gene. CDR3 length equals 15 residues.

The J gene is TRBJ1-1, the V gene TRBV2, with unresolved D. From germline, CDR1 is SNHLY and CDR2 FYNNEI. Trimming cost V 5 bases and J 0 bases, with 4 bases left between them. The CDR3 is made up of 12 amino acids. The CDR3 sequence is CASSIMNTEAFF. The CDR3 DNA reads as TGTGCCAGCAGTATTATGAACACTGAAGCTTTCTTT.

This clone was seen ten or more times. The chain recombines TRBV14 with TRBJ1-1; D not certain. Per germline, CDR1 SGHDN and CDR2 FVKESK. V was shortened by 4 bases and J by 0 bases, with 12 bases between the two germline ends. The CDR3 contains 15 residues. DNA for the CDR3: TGTGCCAGCAGCCTGAGTTTAGGGCTGAACACTGAAGCTTTCTTT. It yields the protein CASSLSLGLNTEAFF.

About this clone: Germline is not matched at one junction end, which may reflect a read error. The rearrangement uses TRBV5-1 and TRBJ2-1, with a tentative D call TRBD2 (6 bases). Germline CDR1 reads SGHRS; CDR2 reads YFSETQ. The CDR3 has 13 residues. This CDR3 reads CTSSPGENNEQFF. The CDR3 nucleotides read TGCACCAGCAGCCCGGGAGAAAACAATGAGCAGTTCTTC.

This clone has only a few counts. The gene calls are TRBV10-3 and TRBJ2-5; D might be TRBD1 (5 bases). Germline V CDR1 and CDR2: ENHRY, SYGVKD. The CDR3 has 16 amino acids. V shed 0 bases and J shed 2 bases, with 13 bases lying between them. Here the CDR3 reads CAISESGQIVQETQYF. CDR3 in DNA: TGTGCCATCAGTGAGTCGGGGCAGATAGTTCAAGAGACCCAGTACTTC.

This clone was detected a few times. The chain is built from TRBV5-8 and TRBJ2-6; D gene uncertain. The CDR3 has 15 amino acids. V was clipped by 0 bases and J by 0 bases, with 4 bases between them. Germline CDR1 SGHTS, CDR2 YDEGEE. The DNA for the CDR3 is TGTGCCAGCAGCTTGGCTAACTCTGGGGCCAACGTCCTGACTTTC. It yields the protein CASSLANSGANVLTF.

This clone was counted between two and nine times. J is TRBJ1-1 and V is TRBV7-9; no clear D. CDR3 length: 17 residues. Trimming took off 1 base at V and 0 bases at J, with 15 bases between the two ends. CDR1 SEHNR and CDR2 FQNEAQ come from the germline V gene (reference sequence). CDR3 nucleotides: TGTGCCAGCAGCTTAGAGTGGCGCTTCACTATGAACACTGAAGCTTTCTTT. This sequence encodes CASSLEWRFTMNTEAFF.